This T cell receptor (beta chain) was documented in a study of T cells in Graves' hyperthyroidism and ophthalmopathy. Study-level background: At initial diagnosis, before any treatment had begun, peripheral blood was obtained.

Using RNA transcripts as the source, TCR beta CDR3 regions were amplified. Researchers ran a first-round RT-PCR on the TCR CDR3 using the HTBI primer set. TCRdb itself ran the multiplex PCR reads through MiXCR, one entry per CDR3 protein. The sample includes hundreds of thousands of distinct CDR3 sequences, more than 20% of them seen just once. Germline V gene data show CDR1 as SNHLY and CDR2 as FYNNEI. Trimming cost V 5 bases and J 5 bases, with 6 bases left between them. The CDR3 contains 12 residues. Thyroid ultrasound, orbital computed tomography, clinical symptoms, and serum thyroxine and TRAb underpinned diagnoses. This clonotype occurred many times.

This clonotype originated in a man aged 25-40 years with Graves' ophthalmopathy. The sample consisted of blood. The rearrangement links TRBV2 to TRBJ2-2; D gene unclear. The CDR3, as DNA: TGTGCCAGCAGTCCTCAGACCGGGGAGCTGTTTTTT. Encoded protein: CASSPQTGELFF.